A single sample gave rise to the 25 T cell receptor beta chains below, sequenced in a study of blood T cell repertoires in COVID-19. Data came from immunoSEQ multiplex PCR; TCRdb stores just in-frame clones and leaves some out. The sample consists of over 120,000 clones, around 79% of them appearing once. The material sequenced was PBMCs or T cells enriched from blood (not recorded which). These TCRs come from a woman aged 50 to 60 who had recovered from COVID-19.

This rearrangement joins TRBV7-9 to TRBJ1-6, with 9 nucleotides matching TRBD1. The CDR3 consists of 17 residues. Per the germline V gene, CDR1 is SEHNR and CDR2 is FQNEAQ (reference sequence). Trimming took 4 bases from V and 3 from J; bases not matched to a gene: 7. CDR3 in DNA: TGTGCCAGCAGCTCAACGATGGGACAGGGCTATAATTCACCCCTCCACTTT. It is translated as CASSSTMGQGYNSPLHF.

The V call is TRBV30, the J call TRBJ1-5, with 7 positions matching TRBD1. V shed 0 bases, J shed 2 bases, and the junction held 4 bases outside the gene matches. The V gene's germline CDR1 is GTSNPN and CDR2 SVGIG (reference sequence). This CDR3 contains 15 residues. The CDR3 region has the DNA TGTGCCTGGAGTGTGACCGGGACAGGCAATCAGCCCCAGCATTTT. As protein: CAWSVTGTGNQPQHF.

The chain employs TRBV6-6 and TRBJ2-6; 13 positions agree with TRBD2. From germline, CDR1 is MNHNY and CDR2 SVGAGI (reference sequence). V trimming: 5 bases; J trimming: 0 bases; junction bases outside the gene matches: 4. This CDR3 spans 18 amino acids. The CDR3 sequence is CASSPRTSGSSGANVLTF. For the CDR3, the DNA is TGTGCCAGCAGTCCGCGGACTAGCGGGAGCTCTGGGGCCAACGTCCTGACTTTC.

The V gene is TRBV18, the J gene TRBJ1-6; 10 bases map to TRBD1. CDR3 size: 18 residues. Trimming at V came to 0 bases and at J to 3 bases, leaving 5 bases not matched to a gene. CDR1 and CDR2 from the germline V gene are KGHSH and LQKENI. The CDR3: CASSPPRQGAFYNSPLHF. In DNA form, the CDR3 reads TGTGCCAGCTCACCACCACGACAGGGGGCTTTCTATAATTCACCCCTCCACTTT.

This clone was seen at least ten times. This chain links TRBV11-3 with TRBJ2-7; 10 bases line up with TRBD1. J lost 4 bases, V lost 5 bases, and 5 bases had no gene match. The CDR3 is 14 amino acids. Per the germline V gene, CDR1 is SGHNT and CDR2 is YENEEA. This chain's CDR3 is CASSPDRGGYEQYF. CDR3 nucleotide sequence: TGTGCCAGCAGCCCGGACAGGGGGGGATACGAGCAGTACTTC.

V and J are TRBV6-5 and TRBJ2-5; tentative D call: TRBD2 (5 bases). Germline V gives CDR1 MNHEY, CDR2 SVGAGI. The CDR3 is 13 amino acids. Trimming pared 7 bases from V and 5 bases from J, leaving 14 bases between. The chain's CDR3 is CASIGTPGETQYF. DNA of the CDR3: TGTGCCAGCATAGGCACCCCGGGGGAGACCCAGTACTTC.

This sequence joins TRBV2 and TRBJ1-4; D remains unclear. Germline CDR1 reads SNHLY; CDR2 reads FYNNEI. This CDR3 has 15 residues. Trimming took off 3 bases at V and 1 base at J, with 9 bases between the two ends. The CDR3 spells CASSDRIETNEKLFF. The CDR3 region has the DNA TGTGCCAGCAGTGACAGGATCGAAACTAATGAAAAACTGTTTTTT.

The V and J genes are TRBV30 and TRBJ1-3; D gene ambiguous. CDR1 and CDR2 from the germline V gene are GTSNPN and SVGIG (reference sequence). Trimming pared 0 bases from V and 5 bases from J, leaving 23 bases between. The CDR3 is 18 residues long. DNA for the CDR3: TGTGCCTGGAGTGTAGGAGGAACCCGGTTGAGGGAAAGAAACACCATATATTTT. Protein product: CAWSVGGTRLRERNTIYF.

The genes are TRBV4-1 and TRBJ2-1; 7 bases align to TRBD1. Germline CDR1 reads MGHRA; CDR2 reads YSYEKL. The CDR3 covers 17 residues. V shed 0 bases and J 0 bases; nucleotides not matched to a gene: 5. The CDR3 nucleotides are TGCGCCAGCAGCCAAGATGGGACAGCCAGCTCCTACAATGAGCAGTTCTTC. Amino acids: CASSQDGTASSYNEQFF.

The chain combines TRBV5-1 with TRBJ2-7, with 10 bases lining up with TRBD1. V dropped 8 bases and J dropped 4; count of bases not matched to a gene: 12. CDR3 size: 15 residues. Germline V gives CDR1 SGHRS, CDR2 YFSETQ. The CDR3 sequence is CASLDRDRGMYEQYF. CDR3 bases: TGCGCCAGTCTCGACCGGGACAGGGGCATGTACGAGCAGTACTTC.

This clone has only a few counts. This rearrangement joins TRBV18 to TRBJ1-2; perhaps TRBD1 as D (5 bases). V was clipped by 5 bases and J by 3 bases, with 13 bases between them. The CDR3 runs to 14 residues. CDR1 is KGHSH and CDR2 is LQKENI in the germline V gene. As DNA, the CDR3 is TGTGCCAGCTCAAGTGGGGCCAGATACTATGGCTACACCTTC. It translates to CASSSGARYYGYTF. Using reference TRBV18 and TRBJ1-2 for the parts outside the CDR3, the full variable domain is NAGVMQNPRHLVRRRGQEARLRCSPMKGHSHVYWYRQLPEEGLKFMVYLQKENIIDESGMPKERFSAEFPKEGPSILRIQQVVRGDSAAYFCASSSGARYYGYTFGSGTRLTVV.

The chain combines TRBV7-9 with TRBJ1-3, with unresolved D. CDR3 length: 14 residues. V lost 5 bases to trimming and J lost 1 base, with 9 bases between them. Germline V gives CDR1 SEHNR, CDR2 FQNEAQ (reference sequence). The CDR3 DNA sequence: TGTGCCAGCAGCCCATCCGGGTCTGGAAACACCATATATTTT. Translation gives CASSPSGSGNTIYF.

This chain links TRBV24-1 with TRBJ2-1, with D possibly being TRBD2 (6 bases). The V end was cut by 9 bases, the J end by 6 bases, with 14 bases between. CDR3 length: 13 amino acids. CDR1 and CDR2 from the germline V gene are KGHDR and SFDVKD. The CDR3 coding sequence is TGTGCCACCGGGACTCCGGGTATCAATGAGCAGTTCTTC. Its protein is CATGTPGINEQFF.

V gene TRBV28 combines with J gene TRBJ2-7, with TRBD2 identical over 13 bases. Germline V gene data show CDR1 as MDHEN and CDR2 as SYDVKM. The CDR3 loop spans 15 amino acids. V lost 6 bases and J lost 3; bases outside the gene matches: 5. The DNA of the CDR3 is TGTGCCAGCAGCCTAGGGACTAGCGGGAACTACGAGCAGTACTTC. Translation: CASSLGTSGNYEQYF.

The CDR3 sequence: CSARNSGIYF. CDR3 coding DNA: TGCAGTGCTAGAAACTCCGGGATCTACTTC. The chain links TRBV20-1 to TRBJ2-4; perhaps TRBD2 as D (5 bases). CDR3 length equals 10 residues. Trimming took off 2 bases at V and 16 bases at J, with 12 bases between the two ends. Germline CDR1 and CDR2: DFQATT and SNEGSKA (reference sequence).

This clone was picked up one time. The chain joins TRBV5-5 to TRBJ1-5, with D uncertain. Germline V gene lookup returns CDR1 SGHKS and CDR2 YYEKEE (reference sequence). The V and J ends lost 0 bases and 7 bases respectively, with 8 bases between them. CDR3 length equals 13 residues. In nucleotides, the CDR3 is TGTGCCAGCAGCTTGGGAGAAGCGCAGCCCCAGCATTTT. Translation: CASSLGEAQPQHF.

For the CDR3, the DNA is TGTGCCACCAGTGATTTGCTGAAAAATGACAGGCCCTACGAGCAGTACTTC. Its translation: CATSDLLKNDRPYEQYF. The chain employs TRBV24-1 and TRBJ2-7; possibly TRBD1 for D (6 bases). CDR3 length: 17 amino acids. Trimming took 0 bases from V and 2 from J, leaving 16 bases between them. The germline CDR1 and CDR2 sequences are KGHDR and SFDVKD.

V and J are TRBV11-3 and TRBJ2-7, with 7 bases fitting TRBD1. Germline V CDR1 and CDR2: SGHNT, YENEEA. V shed 1 base, J shed 3 bases, and the junction held 3 bases outside the gene matches. The CDR3 is 14 residues long. The chain's CDR3 is CASSLAQGIYEQYF. The CDR3 DNA is TGTGCCAGCAGCTTAGCACAGGGGATCTACGAGCAGTACTTC.

The V gene is TRBV7-3, the J gene TRBJ2-1; the D gene is possibly TRBD1 (5 bases). Trimming cost V 0 bases and J 0 bases, with 9 bases left between them. CDR3 length: 16 residues. Germline CDR1 reads SGHTA; CDR2 reads FQGTGA. The CDR3 spells CASSLTAGSSYNEQFF. The CDR3 DNA reads TGTGCCAGCAGCTTAACGGCAGGGTCCTCCTACAATGAGCAGTTCTTC.

V usage is TRBV5-1 and J usage is TRBJ2-1; D gene ambiguous. The CDR3 runs 15 residues. Germline V gene data show CDR1 as SGHRS and CDR2 as YFSETQ. With 0 bases removed from V and 5 bases from J, the gap between germline ends came to 12 bases. As DNA, the CDR3 is TGCGCCAGCAGCTTGGGGGCTCCCCTCCACAATGAGCAGTTCTTC. Translated: CASSLGAPLHNEQFF.

The chain recombines TRBV19 with TRBJ2-3, with 8 bases aligning to TRBD1. CDR3 size: 16 residues. The V gene's germline CDR1 is LNHDA and CDR2 SQIVND (reference sequence). V dropped 5 bases and J dropped 3; count of bases not matched to a gene: 10. The DNA for the CDR3 is TGTGCCAGTAGTTCTATGGACAGGGTGGGGACAGATACGCAGTATTTT. It is translated as CASSSMDRVGTDTQYF.

The chain employs TRBV5-1 and TRBJ2-5; 7 bases are shared with TRBD1. Looked up from germline, CDR1 is SGHRS and CDR2 is YFSETQ. CDR3 length: 18 residues. J gave up 1 base and V 3 bases, and 15 bases lay outside the gene matches. As DNA, the CDR3 is TGCGCCAGCAGCTCCTTTAAGGGACAGTGGGGCTCCCAAGAGACCCAGTACTTC. It codes for CASSSFKGQWGSQETQYF.

This clone has at least ten counts. The chain joins TRBV6-4 to TRBJ1-1; maybe TRBD1 (6 bases). This CDR3 region has 13 residues. The V gene's germline CDR1 is MRHNA and CDR2 SNTAGT. V was cut by 5 bases and J by 1 base, with 8 bases left in between. The CDR3 loop is CASSRTENTEAFF. CDR3 in DNA: TGTGCCAGCAGTCGGACAGAGAACACTGAAGCTTTCTTT.

The rearrangement uses TRBV2 and TRBJ2-5, with 8 bases aligning to TRBD2. The V gene end was trimmed by 7 bases and the J gene end by 5 bases; junction bases not matched to a gene: 12. The CDR3 covers 15 residues. Germline V gives CDR1 SNHLY, CDR2 FYNNEI. CDR3 loop: CASIGTGTSFETQYF. As DNA, the CDR3 is TGTGCCAGCATAGGAACCGGGACTAGTTTCGAGACCCAGTACTTC.

The V call is TRBV7-6, the J call TRBJ2-7, with no clear D. Germline CDR1 SGHVS, CDR2 FNYEAQ. The V end lost 5 bases, the J end lost 3 bases, and 8 bases lay between the germline ends. This CDR3 is built from 12 residues. The CDR3 sequence is CASSPDFYEQYF. CDR3 bases: TGTGCCAGCAGCCCAGACTTCTACGAGCAGTACTTC.